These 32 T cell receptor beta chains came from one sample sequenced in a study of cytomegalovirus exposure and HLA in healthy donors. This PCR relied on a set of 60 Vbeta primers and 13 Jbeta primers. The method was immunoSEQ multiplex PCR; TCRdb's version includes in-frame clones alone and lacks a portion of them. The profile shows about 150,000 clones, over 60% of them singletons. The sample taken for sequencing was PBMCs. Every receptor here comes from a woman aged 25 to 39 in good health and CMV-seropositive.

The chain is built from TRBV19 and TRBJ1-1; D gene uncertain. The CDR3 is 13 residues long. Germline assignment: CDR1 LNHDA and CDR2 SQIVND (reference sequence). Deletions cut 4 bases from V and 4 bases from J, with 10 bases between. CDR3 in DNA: TGTGCCAGTAGTACTGTCTCGAGCACTGAAGCTTTCTTT. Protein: CASSTVSSTEAFF.

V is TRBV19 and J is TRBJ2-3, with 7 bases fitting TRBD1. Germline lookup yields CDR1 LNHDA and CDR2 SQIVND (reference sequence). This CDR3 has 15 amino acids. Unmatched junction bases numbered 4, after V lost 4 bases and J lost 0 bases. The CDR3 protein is CASSNRGFSTDTQYF. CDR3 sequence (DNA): TGTGCCAGTAGTAACAGGGGCTTTAGCACAGATACGCAGTATTTT.

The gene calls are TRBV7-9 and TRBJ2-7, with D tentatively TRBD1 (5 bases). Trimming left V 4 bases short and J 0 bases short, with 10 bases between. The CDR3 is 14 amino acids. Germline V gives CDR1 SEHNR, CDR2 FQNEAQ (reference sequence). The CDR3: CASSSLDNSYEQYF. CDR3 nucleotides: TGTGCCAGCAGCTCCTTGGACAACTCCTACGAGCAGTACTTC.

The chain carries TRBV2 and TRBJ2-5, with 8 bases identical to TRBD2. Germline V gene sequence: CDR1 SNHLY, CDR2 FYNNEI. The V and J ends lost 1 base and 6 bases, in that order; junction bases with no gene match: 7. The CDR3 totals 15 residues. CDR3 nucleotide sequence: TGTGCCAGCAGTGAAGGGCCGGGGGGGGGTCAGACCCAGTACTTC. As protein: CASSEGPGGGQTQYF.

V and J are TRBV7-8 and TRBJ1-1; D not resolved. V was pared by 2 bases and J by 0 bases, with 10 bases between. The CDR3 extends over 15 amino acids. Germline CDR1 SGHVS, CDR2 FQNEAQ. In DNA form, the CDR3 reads TGTGCCAGCAGCTTAACGGGTCGGCTGAACACTGAAGCTTTCTTT. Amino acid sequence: CASSLTGRLNTEAFF.

Here the CDR3 DNA reads TGTGCCAGCTGGGGGGACAGGGACCTCGGGTACGGCTACACCTTC. This translates into CASWGDRDLGYGYTF. The chain carries TRBV28 and TRBJ1-2, with 9 bases identical to TRBD1. CDR3 length: 15 residues. In germline, CDR1 is MDHEN, CDR2 SYDVKM. Trimming at V came to 8 bases and at J to 8 bases, leaving 15 bases not matched to a gene.

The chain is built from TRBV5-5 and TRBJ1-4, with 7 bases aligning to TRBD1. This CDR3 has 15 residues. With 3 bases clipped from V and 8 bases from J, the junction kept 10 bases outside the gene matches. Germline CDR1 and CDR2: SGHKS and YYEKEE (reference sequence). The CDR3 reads CASSSNVGQSEKLFF. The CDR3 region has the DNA TGTGCCAGCAGCTCAAATGTGGGACAGTCGGAAAAACTGTTTTTT.

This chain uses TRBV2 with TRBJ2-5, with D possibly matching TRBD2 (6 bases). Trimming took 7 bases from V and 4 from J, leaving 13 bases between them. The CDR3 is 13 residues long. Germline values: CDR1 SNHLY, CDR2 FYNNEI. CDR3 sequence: CASIRERGETQYF. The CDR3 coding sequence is TGTGCCAGCATCCGGGAGCGAGGAGAGACCCAGTACTTC.

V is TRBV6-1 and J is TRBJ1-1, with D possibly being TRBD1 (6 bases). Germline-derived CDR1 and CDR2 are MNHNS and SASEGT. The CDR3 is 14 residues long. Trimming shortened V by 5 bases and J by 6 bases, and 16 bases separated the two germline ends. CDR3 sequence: CASSILQGRAEAFF. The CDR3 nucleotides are TGTGCCAGCAGTATTTTACAGGGTAGGGCTGAAGCTTTCTTT.

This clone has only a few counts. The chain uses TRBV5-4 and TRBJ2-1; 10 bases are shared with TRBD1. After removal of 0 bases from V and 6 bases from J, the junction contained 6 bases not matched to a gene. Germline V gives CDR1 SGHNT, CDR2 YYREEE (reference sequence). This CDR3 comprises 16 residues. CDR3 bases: TGTGCCAGCAGCTTGGCCCCGGGACAGGGGTCCAATGAGCAGTTCTTC. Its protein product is CASSLAPGQGSNEQFF.

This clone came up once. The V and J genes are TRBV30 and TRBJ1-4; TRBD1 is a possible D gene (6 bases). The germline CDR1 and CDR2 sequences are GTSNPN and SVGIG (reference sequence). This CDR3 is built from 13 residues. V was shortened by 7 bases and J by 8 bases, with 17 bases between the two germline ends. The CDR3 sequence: CAYRQVVNEKLFF. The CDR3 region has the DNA TGTGCCTACAGACAGGTCGTTAACGAAAAACTGTTTTTT.

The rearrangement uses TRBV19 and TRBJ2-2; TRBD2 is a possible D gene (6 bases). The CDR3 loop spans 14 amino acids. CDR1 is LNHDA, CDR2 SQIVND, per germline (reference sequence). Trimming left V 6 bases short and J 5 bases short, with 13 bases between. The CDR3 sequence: CASRWRGRTGELFF. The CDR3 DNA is TGTGCCAGTAGGTGGCGGGGTAGGACCGGGGAGCTGTTTTTT.

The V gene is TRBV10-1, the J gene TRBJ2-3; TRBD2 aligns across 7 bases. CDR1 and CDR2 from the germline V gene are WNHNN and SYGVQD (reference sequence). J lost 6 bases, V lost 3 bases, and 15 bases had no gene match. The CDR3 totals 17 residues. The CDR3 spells CASSDPSTSPDSDTQYF. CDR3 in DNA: TGCGCCAGCAGTGATCCCTCGACTAGCCCCGACTCGGATACGCAGTATTTT.

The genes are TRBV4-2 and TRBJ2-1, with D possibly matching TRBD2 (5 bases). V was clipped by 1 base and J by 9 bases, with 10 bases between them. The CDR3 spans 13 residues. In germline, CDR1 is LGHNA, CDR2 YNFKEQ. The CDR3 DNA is TGTGCCAGCAGCCAAGGGACTCCAGGTGAGCAGTTCTTC. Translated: CASSQGTPGEQFF.

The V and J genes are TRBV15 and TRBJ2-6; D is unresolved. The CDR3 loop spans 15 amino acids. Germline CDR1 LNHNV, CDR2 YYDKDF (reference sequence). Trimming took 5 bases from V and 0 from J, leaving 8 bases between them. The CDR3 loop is CATSGRHSGANVLTF. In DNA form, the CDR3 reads TGTGCCACCAGCGGTCGACACTCTGGGGCCAACGTCCTGACTTTC.

CDR3 coding DNA: TGTGCCAGCAGCTTATCGCGATGGACAAACACTGAAGCTTTCTTT. Its protein is CASSLSRWTNTEAFF. The gene calls are TRBV7-8 and TRBJ1-1; D perhaps matches TRBD1 (5 bases). The CDR3 loop spans 15 amino acids. V was shortened by 2 bases and J by 2 bases, with 12 bases between the two germline ends. Germline CDR1 and CDR2: SGHVS and FQNEAQ.

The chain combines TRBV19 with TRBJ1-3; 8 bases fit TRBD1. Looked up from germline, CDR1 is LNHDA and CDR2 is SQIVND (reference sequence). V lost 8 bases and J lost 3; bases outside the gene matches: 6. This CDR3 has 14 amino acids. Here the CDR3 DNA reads TGTGCCAGTCGGACAGGGCGGAGTGGAAACACCATATATTTT. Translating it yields CASRTGRSGNTIYF.

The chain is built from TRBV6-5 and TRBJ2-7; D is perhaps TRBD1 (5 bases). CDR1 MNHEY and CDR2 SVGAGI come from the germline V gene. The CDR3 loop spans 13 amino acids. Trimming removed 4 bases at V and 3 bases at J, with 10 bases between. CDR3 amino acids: CASSLGANYEQYF. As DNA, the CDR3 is TGTGCCAGCAGTTTAGGGGCTAACTACGAGCAGTACTTC.

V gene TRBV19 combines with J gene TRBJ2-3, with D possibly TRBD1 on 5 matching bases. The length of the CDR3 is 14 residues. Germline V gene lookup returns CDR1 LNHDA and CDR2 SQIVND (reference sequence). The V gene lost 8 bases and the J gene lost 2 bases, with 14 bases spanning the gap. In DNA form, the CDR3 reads TGTGCCAGTGGGGCGCAGAGCTTCACAGATACGCAGTATTTT. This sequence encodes CASGAQSFTDTQYF.

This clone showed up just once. The CDR3 protein is CASSFARGKTYEQYF. CDR3 bases: TGTGCCAGCAGCTTTGCTAGGGGAAAAACCTACGAGCAGTACTTC. The genes are TRBV12-1 and TRBJ2-7; the D segment call TRBD1 is taken from the table without a DNA check. TRBV12-1 is deemed a pseudogene. This CDR3 spans 15 amino acids.

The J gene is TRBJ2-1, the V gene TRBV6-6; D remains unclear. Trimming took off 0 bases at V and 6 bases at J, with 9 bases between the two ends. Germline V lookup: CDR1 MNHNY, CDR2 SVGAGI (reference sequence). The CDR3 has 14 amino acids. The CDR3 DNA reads TGTGCCAGCAGTTACTCGCCTTACAGCAATGAGCAGTTCTTC. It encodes CASSYSPYSNEQFF.

CDR3 residues: CASSAPQGTYGYTF. CDR3 coding DNA: TGTGCCAGCAGCGCCCCACAGGGGACCTATGGCTACACCTTC. The chain joins TRBV9 to TRBJ1-2; 7 bases line up with TRBD1. The CDR3 runs to 14 residues. CDR1 and CDR2 from the germline V gene are SGDLS and YYNGEE. The junction had 6 bases not matched to a gene; V was cut back by 3 bases and J by 4 bases.

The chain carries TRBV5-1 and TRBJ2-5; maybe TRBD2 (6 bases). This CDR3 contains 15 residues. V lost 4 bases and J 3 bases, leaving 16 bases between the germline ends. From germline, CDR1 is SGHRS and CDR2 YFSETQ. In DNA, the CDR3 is TGCGCCAGCAGCCCCGTTCTGTCGGGAGAAGAGACCCAGTACTTC. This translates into CASSPVLSGEETQYF. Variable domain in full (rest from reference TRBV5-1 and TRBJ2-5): KAGVTQTPRYLIKTRGQQVTLSCSPISGHRSVSWYQQTPGQGLQFLFEYFSETQRNKGNFPGRFSGRQFSNSRSEMNVSTLELGDSALYLCASSPVLSGEETQYFGPGTRLLVL.

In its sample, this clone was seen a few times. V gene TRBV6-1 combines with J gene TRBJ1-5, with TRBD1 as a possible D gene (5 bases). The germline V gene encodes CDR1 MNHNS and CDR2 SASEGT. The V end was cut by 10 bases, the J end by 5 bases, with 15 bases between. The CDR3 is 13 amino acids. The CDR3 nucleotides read TGTGCCACTACTAGGTCGGGGGATCAGCCCCAGCATTTT. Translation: CATTRSGDQPQHF.

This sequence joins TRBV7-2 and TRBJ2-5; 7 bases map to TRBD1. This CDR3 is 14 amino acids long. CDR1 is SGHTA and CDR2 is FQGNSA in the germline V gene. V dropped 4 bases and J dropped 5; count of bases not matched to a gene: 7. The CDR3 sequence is CASSYRGLMETQYF. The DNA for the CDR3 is TGTGCCAGCAGCTACAGGGGATTGATGGAGACCCAGTACTTC.

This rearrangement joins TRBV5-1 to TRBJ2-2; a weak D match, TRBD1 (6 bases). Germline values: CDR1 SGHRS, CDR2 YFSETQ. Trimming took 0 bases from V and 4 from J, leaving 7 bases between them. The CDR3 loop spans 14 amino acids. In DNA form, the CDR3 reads TGCGCCAGCAGCTTGGACAGGGCCACCGGGGAGCTGTTTTTT. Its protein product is CASSLDRATGELFF.

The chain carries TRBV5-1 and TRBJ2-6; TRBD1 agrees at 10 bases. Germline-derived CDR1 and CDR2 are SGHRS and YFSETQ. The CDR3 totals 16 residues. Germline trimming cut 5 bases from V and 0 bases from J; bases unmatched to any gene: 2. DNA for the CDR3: TGCGCCAGCAGTTGGACAGGGGGCTCTGGGGCCAACGTCCTGACTTTC. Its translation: CASSWTGGSGANVLTF.

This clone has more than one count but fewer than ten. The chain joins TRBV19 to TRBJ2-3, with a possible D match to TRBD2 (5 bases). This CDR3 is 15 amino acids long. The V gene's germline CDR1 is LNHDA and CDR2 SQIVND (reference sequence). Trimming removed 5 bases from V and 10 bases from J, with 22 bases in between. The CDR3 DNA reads TGTGCCAGTAGTCCCTCAGACGGTACGGGGATCTCGCAGTATTTT. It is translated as CASSPSDGTGISQYF.

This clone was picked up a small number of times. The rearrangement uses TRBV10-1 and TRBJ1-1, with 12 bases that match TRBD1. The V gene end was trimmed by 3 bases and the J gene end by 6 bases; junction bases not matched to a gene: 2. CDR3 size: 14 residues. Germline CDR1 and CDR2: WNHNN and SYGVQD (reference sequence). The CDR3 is CASSDGTGGSEAFF. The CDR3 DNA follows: TGCGCCAGCAGTGATGGGACAGGGGGCTCTGAAGCTTTCTTT.

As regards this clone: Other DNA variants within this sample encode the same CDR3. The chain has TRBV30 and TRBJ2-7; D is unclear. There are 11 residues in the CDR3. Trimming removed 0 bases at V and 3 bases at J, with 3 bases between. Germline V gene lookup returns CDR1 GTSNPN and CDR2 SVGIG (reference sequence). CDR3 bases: TGTGCCTGGAGTGTTCTCTACGAGCAGTACTTC. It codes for CAWSVLYEQYF.

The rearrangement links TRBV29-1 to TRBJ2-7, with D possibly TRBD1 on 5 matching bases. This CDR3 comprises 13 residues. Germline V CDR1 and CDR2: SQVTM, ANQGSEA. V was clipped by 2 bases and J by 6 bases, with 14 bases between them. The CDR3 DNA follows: TGCAGCGTTGAACAGGGCAGGCCGGGCGAGCAGTACTTC. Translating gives CSVEQGRPGEQYF.

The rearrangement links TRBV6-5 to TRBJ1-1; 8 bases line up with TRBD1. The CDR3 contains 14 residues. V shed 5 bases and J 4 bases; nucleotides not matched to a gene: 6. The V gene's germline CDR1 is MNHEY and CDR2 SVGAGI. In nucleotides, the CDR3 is TGTGCCAGCAGTACCGGACAGGGTGGCACTGAAGCTTTCTTT. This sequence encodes CASSTGQGGTEAFF.